The rows below give T cell receptor beta chains drawn from one sample of a study of CD8+CD57+ T cells in acquired aplastic anemia. In TCRdb, the reads were re-called with MiXCR into one record per CDR3 protein. The sample contains 200,000 to 250,000 distinct CDR3 sequences, 55% to 65% of which appear only once. The sequenced material came from sorted CD4+, CD8+, or CD8+CD57+ T cells (not recorded which) from PBMCs. The receptors originated from a human donor with aplastic anemia. Both conserved end residues are part of each CDR3. A D gene is named only where the DNA matches it firmly. Clone size, where shown, is once, few, many, or a class for clones that have expanded.

few	TRBD1	TRBJ1-6	TRBV9	TGTGCCAGCAGCGTAGGACAGGGGGATTCACCCCTCCACTTT	CASSVGQGDSPLHF
NA	NA	TRBJ1-2	TRBV7-9	TGTGCCAGCAGCTTGGCGGGTAGGGAGGGGGACTATGGCTACACCTTC	CASSLAGREGDYGYTF
NA	TRBD2	TRBJ2-7	TRBV29-1	TGCAGCGTTGAACTAGCGGTTAACTACGAGCAGTACTTC	CSVELAVNYEQYF
NA	TRBD2	TRBJ2-3	TRBV24-1	TGTGCCACCAGTGACCTGCGGGGGAACACAGATACGCAGTATTTT	CATSDLRGNTDTQYF
NA	TRBD2	TRBJ2-2	TRBV20-1	TGCAGTGCTAGGCGCGGGAGAGACGGGGAGCTGTTTTTT	CSARRGRDGELFF
NA	TRBD1	TRBJ2-5	TRBV24-1	TGTGCCACCAGTTTATGTGACAGGGGGTGGGAGACCCAGTACTTC	CATSLCDRGWETQYF
few	TRBD2	TRBJ2-5	TRBV10-2	TGTGCCAGCAGTCTTGGGGGGGGGGCCCAGTACTTC	CASSLGGGAQYF
NA	NA	TRBJ1-2	TRBV2	TGTGCCAGCAGTGGGTACAGTGAGTTGGATAACTATGGCTACACCTTC	CASSGYSELDNYGYTF
few	TRBD2	TRBJ2-3	TRBV5-1	TGCGCCAGCAGCTTGGTTTCGTTGACTAGCGAAGACAGCACAGATACGCAGTATTTT	CASSLVSLTSEDSTDTQYF
NA	NA	TRBJ1-2	TRBV29-1	TGCAGTCAAAGGGGGGCAAATGGCTACACCTTC	CSQRGANGYTF
NA	NA	TRBJ1-2	TRBV6-5	TGTGCCAGCAGTTACGGGAGGGCTGGCTACACCTTC	CASSYGRAGYTF
NA	NA	TRBJ2-1	TRBV11-2	TGTGCCGCTGGCAACAATGAGCAGTTCTTC	CAAGNNEQFF
many	NA	TRBJ2-5	TRBV27	TGTGCCAGCAGTTTGGGAAGCTCAATCCAAGAGACCCAGTACTTC	CASSLGSSIQETQYF
NA	NA	TRBJ2-7	TRBV24-1	TGTGCCACCAGTGATACGATCGACAGTTACGAGCAGTACTTC	CATSDTIDSYEQYF
few	TRBD1	TRBJ1-6	TRBV5-1	TGCGCCAGCAGCTTGGCTCAGGGGGATAATTCACCCCTCCACTTT	CASSLAQGDNSPLHF
NA	NA	TRBJ1-1	TRBV20-1	TGCAGTGCTAGGATTCAGGGTATCACTGAAGCTTTCTTT	CSARIQGITEAFF
few	NA	TRBJ2-2	TRBV7-3	TGTGCCAGCAGGCAAGCCACCGGGGAGCTGTTTTTT	CASRQATGELFF